These T cell receptor beta chains were read from a single sample in a study of blood T cell repertoires in COVID-19. Produced via immunoSEQ multiplex PCR; TCRdb's table is partial and in-frame only. The sample consists of approximately 52,000 clones, more than 75% of them appearing once. The sequenced sample consisted of peripheral blood. These receptors were taken from a man aged 70 or older with acute or convalescent COVID-19. Each CDR3 is given with its conserved first and last residue. A D gene is named only where the DNA matches it firmly. Clone size is stated in some rows and not others, as once, few, many or a class when expanded.

d_call clone_size j_call v_call cdr3_nt cdr3_aa
TRBD2 - TRBJ2-1 TRBV7-8 TGTGCCAGCAGCTCCTCATGGCGGGGGGTTTTTTTCGATGAGCAGTTCTTC CASSSSWRGVFFDEQFF
- many TRBJ1-1 TRBV5-4 TGTGCCAGCAGCTTTTATCAAGCGAGCACTGAAGCTTTCTTT CASSFYQASTEAFF
TRBD1 - TRBJ1-2 TRBV4-3 TGCGCCAGCAGCCGACAGGGAATAGGCTACACCTTC CASSRQGIGYTF
- - TRBJ1-5 TRBV3-1/TRBV3-2 TGTGCCAGCAGCCAAGATCGGGAGCAGCCCCAGCATTTT CASSQDREQPQHF
TRBD2 - TRBJ2-7 TRBV7-2 TGTGCCAGCAGCTTAGGGTTAGCGGGCCCTAACGAGCAGTACTTC CASSLGLAGPNEQYF
- - TRBJ1-5 TRBV7-2 TGTGCCAGCAGCTTAGATTTCGGCAGGAATCAGCCCCAGCATTTT CASSLDFGRNQPQHF
TRBD2 - TRBJ2-1 TRBV27 TGTGCCAGCAGGGGACTAGCGGTCTACAATGAGCAGTTCTTC CASRGLAVYNEQFF
- - TRBJ1-2 TRBV7-2 TGTGCCAGCAGCGCCCGAGGAGGGTCCTATGGCTACACCTTC CASSARGGSYGYTF
- once TRBJ2-1 TRBV24-1 TGTGCCACCTCAACGGCCAGGGGTGACAATGAGCAGTTCTTC CATSTARGDNEQFF
- - TRBJ1-1 TRBV7-9 TGTGCCAGCAGCTTAGTTGCGGGGGAAGCTTTCTTT CASSLVAGEAFF
TRBD2 - TRBJ2-7 TRBV4-1 TGCGCCAGCAGCCAAGGACGGACTAGCGGGACATACGAGCAGTACTTC CASSQGRTSGTYEQYF
TRBD2 - TRBJ2-5 TRBV6-5 TGTGCCAGCAGTTACGATTTGACTAGCAGGGAGACCCAGTACTTC CASSYDLTSRETQYF
- - TRBJ1-5 TRBV5-1 TGCGCCAGCAGCAAAGAGGGCCGGGAGGAACAGCCCCAGCATTTT CASSKEGREEQPQHF
TRBD2 - TRBJ2-3 TRBV24-1 TGTGCCACCAGTGACTCCAAACTAGCGGGGAGTCACGATACGCAGTATTTT CATSDSKLAGSHDTQYF
- - TRBJ1-2 TRBV6-2/TRBV6-3 TGTGCCAGCAGTTCTTACTATGGCTACACCTTC CASSSYYGYTF
TRBD1 - TRBJ1-1 TRBV7-2 TGTGCCAGCACCCGATTGGGACAGGGGATGACTGAAGCTTTCTTT CASTRLGQGMTEAFF
- medium-sized TRBJ1-6 TRBV6-6 TGTGCCAGCAGTGCGGCAGGGATTTCACCCCTCCACTTT CASSAAGISPLHF
TRBD1 - TRBJ1-6 TRBV5-1 TGCGCCAGCAGCTTGAGGCCAGGGGGCACCTATAATTCACCCCTCCACTTT CASSLRPGGTYNSPLHF
- few TRBJ2-5 TRBV28 TGTGCCAGCACCCTCCGCGGTGGAGGTTCGACCCAGTACTTC CASTLRGGGSTQYF
- - TRBJ1-5 TRBV19 TGTGCCAGTAGTCCAAATAAAAAGGGGATGGGCAATCAGCCCCAGCATTTT CASSPNKKGMGNQPQHF
TRBD1 - TRBJ1-2 TRBV24-1 TGTGCCACCAGTGAAGGGACAGGGGTTGGCTACACCTTC CATSEGTGVGYTF
TRBD1 - TRBJ1-2 TRBV2 TGTGCCAGCACGCGGGACAGGGGCTTCTATGGCTACACCTTC CASTRDRGFYGYTF
TRBD1 - TRBJ1-5 TRBV6-2/TRBV6-3 TGTGCCAGCAGTTATATATTTCTGTCGGGGACAGCGTATAGCAATCAGCCCCAGCATTTT CASSYIFLSGTAYSNQPQHF
- - TRBJ1-2 TRBV3-1/TRBV3-2 TGTGCCAGCAGCCTCGGGATTCTCTATGGCTACACCTTC CASSLGILYGYTF
TRBD1 - TRBJ2-1 TRBV6-5 TGTGCCAGCAGTTACTCTGGGACAGGGGGCTACAATGAGCAGTTCTTC CASSYSGTGGYNEQFF
- once TRBJ2-3 TRBV19 TGTGCCAGTAGTATAGCGTCAGGGGCCCCAGATACGCAGTATTTT CASSIASGAPDTQYF
- - TRBJ2-5 TRBV5-6 TGTGCCAGCAGCGAAACCAGGGAAGCAGAGACCCAGTACTTC CASSETREAETQYF
TRBD2 - TRBJ2-3 TRBV18 TGTGCCAGCTCACCAAGACTAGCGGGGGCCTTACATGACACAGATACGCAGTATTTT CASSPRLAGALHDTDTQYF
TRBD1 - TRBJ2-5 TRBV7-9 TGTGCCAGCAGCTTAGACGGGACAGGGCAAGAGACCCAGTACTTC CASSLDGTGQETQYF
- - TRBJ2-5 TRBV19 TGTGCCAGTAGTACCCCCCTCAGGGGGACCCAGTACTTC CASSTPLRGTQYF
- - TRBJ2-5 TRBV2 TGTGCCAGCAGTGTGTTTATCCAAGAGACCCAGTACTTC CASSVFIQETQYF
- - TRBJ2-5 TRBV12-3/TRBV12-4 TGTGCCAGCAGTGACACCTACCAAGAGACCCAGTACTTC CASSDTYQETQYF
TRBD1 - TRBJ2-5 TRBV9 TGTGCCAGCAGCCCCCGGACAGGTGGAGAAGAGACCCAGTACTTC CASSPRTGGEETQYF
- - TRBJ2-5 TRBV7-9 TGTGCCAGCAGCTCTGTGGGCAGGGACAATCTGGAAGAGACCCAGTACTTC CASSSVGRDNLEETQYF
TRBD1 - TRBJ1-1 TRBV5-1 TGCGCCAGCAGCACAGGGACAGGGGATCTCACTGAAGCTTTCTTT CASSTGTGDLTEAFF
- - TRBJ2-7 TRBV4-3 TGCGCCAGCAGCCAAGATATTGCCTACGAGCAGTACTTC CASSQDIAYEQYF
- - TRBJ1-1 TRBV6-1 TGTGCCAGCAGTGAAAGGGGGGGTGGGTTTGAAGCTTTCTTT CASSERGGGFEAFF
TRBD2 - TRBJ2-3 TRBV5-4 TGTGCCAGCAGTCCGAGCGGGAGTCGCAATACGCAGTATTTT CASSPSGSRNTQYF
- - TRBJ1-1 TRBV7-6 TGTGCCAGCAGCTTAGGGGCCTTGGGGGCCGAAGCTTTCTTT CASSLGALGAEAFF
- once TRBJ2-5 TRBV12-3/TRBV12-4 TGTGCCAGCAGTTACAGGGTAGAGACCCAGTACTTC CASSYRVETQYF
TRBD1 - TRBJ1-5 TRBV19 TGTGCCAGTAGTATAGGAGGGGGCAGCAGTCAGCCCCAGCATTTT CASSIGGGSSQPQHF
TRBD1 few TRBJ1-2 TRBV4-1 TGCGCCAGCAGCCAAGAACAGGGGGCGAGAGGCTACACCTTC CASSQEQGARGYTF
TRBD2 once TRBJ2-3 TRBV7-3 TGTGCCAGCAGCCCAACGGGGGGGCCTGGAGATACGCAGTATTTT CASSPTGGPGDTQYF
- - TRBJ2-3 TRBV28 TGTGCCAGCAGTAACACCCGCACAGATACGCAGTATTTT CASSNTRTDTQYF
TRBD1 - TRBJ1-1 TRBV24-1 TGTGCCACCAGTGGGTACAGGGGGTTCAACACTGAAGCTTTCTTT CATSGYRGFNTEAFF